The rows below give T cell receptor beta chains drawn from one sample of a study of T cells after yellow fever vaccination. TCRdb called the 5' RACE reads again in MiXCR, with one record for every CDR3 protein. The sample lists 170,000 or so distinct CDR3 sequences; approximately 9.7% were seen once. The material sequenced was CD8+ T cells sorted from PBMCs, taken 45 days after the yellow fever booster vaccination. The receptors here all came from a man between 18 and 35 years old who received the YFV17D yellow fever vaccine. Both conserved end residues are part of each CDR3. D genes are given only for firm matches. Clone size is not always given. Where it is, it says once, few, many or a class for expanded clones.

many,.,TRBJ1-5,14,TRBV4-1,TGCGCCAGCAGCCCCTCGGGAATGACTGGGCCCCAGCATTTT,CASSPSGMTGPQHF
.,.,TRBJ2-7,15,TRBV27,TGTGCCAGCAGTTTGTTGCCAGGCAGGGGCTACGAGCAGTACTTC,CASSLLPGRGYEQYF
many,.,TRBJ1-1,12,TRBV7-9,TGTGCCAGCAGCCCCTTGCGCACTGAAGCTTTCTTT,CASSPLRTEAFF
.,.,TRBJ2-1,15,TRBV11-3,TGTGCCAGCAGCATAGACCCTAGCTCCTACAATGAGCAGTTCTTC,CASSIDPSSYNEQFF
.,.,TRBJ2-6,20,TRBV21-1,TGTGCCAGCAGCAAAAGGGGAGGGGGCAGGACTACCTCTGGGGCCAACGTCCTGACTTTC,CASSKRGGGRTTSGANVLTF
.,.,TRBJ1-1,16,TRBV4-1,TGCGCCAGCAGCCCCACGGGGGGCGATTGGAACACTGAAGCTTTCTTT,CASSPTGGDWNTEAFF
few,.,TRBJ2-1,16,TRBV7-9,TGTGCCAGCAGCCTTCCCGGTCCCCCCGTTTACTATGAGCAGTTCTTC,CASSLPGPPVYYEQFF
many,.,TRBJ1-1,13,TRBV30,TGTGCCTGGAGTGGGGGGGGGTGGACTGAAGCTTTCTTT,CAWSGGGWTEAFF
.,TRBD1,TRBJ2-5,16,TRBV5-4,TGTGCCAGCAGCTTGTGGACAACAGGGGGCGCAGAGACCCAGTACTTC,CASSLWTTGGAETQYF
.,TRBD2,TRBJ2-2,17,TRBV4-3,TGCGCCAGCAGCCCCTCGGCGGGGGTTAGTTATACCGGGGAGCTGTTTTTT,CASSPSAGVSYTGELFF
few,TRBD1,TRBJ2-7,17,TRBV25-1,TGTGCCAGCAGTGAGGTGCTCCGCCAGGGGGATTATCACGAGCAGTACTTC,CASSEVLRQGDYHEQYF
.,.,TRBJ1-5,15,TRBV6-2/TRBV6-3,TGTGCCAGCAGTTACTCGGGGGGCTGGAGTCAGCCCCAGCATTTT,CASSYSGGWSQPQHF
.,.,TRBJ1-2,13,TRBV7-2,TGTGCCAGCACCTCGGACAGTTACTATGGCTACACCTTC,CASTSDSYYGYTF
few,TRBD1,TRBJ1-4,15,TRBV3-1,TGTGCCAGCAGCCAAGAGACAGGGTGGAATGAAAAACTGTTTTTT,CASSQETGWNEKLFF
.,.,TRBJ2-7,15,TRBV5-5,TGTGCCAGCAGCTTAACCCTACAGAGAGCCTACGAGCAGTACTTC,CASSLTLQRAYEQYF
few,TRBD1,TRBJ2-5,14,TRBV11-2,TGTGCCAGCAGCTTAGTCAGGGGGAAGGGGACCCAGTACTTC,CASSLVRGKGTQYF
few,.,TRBJ2-1,12,TRBV29-1,TGCAGCGTCGTGGGACGGAGCAATGAGCAGTTCTTC,CSVVGRSNEQFF
.,.,TRBJ1-2,17,TRBV6-5,TGTGCCAGCAGTTACCCGGGATGGGGGCTAGTAAACTATGGCTACACCTTC,CASSYPGWGLVNYGYTF
medium-sized,.,TRBJ1-1,15,TRBV7-6,TGTGCCAGCAGCCTACCCCCGACAGCGAACACTGAAGCTTTCTTT,CASSLPPTANTEAFF
few,.,TRBJ1-2,14,TRBV6-2/TRBV6-3,TGTGCCAGCAGTCCCGACGGGTCTGGCTATGGCTACACCTTC,CASSPDGSGYGYTF
few,TRBD2,TRBJ2-1,14,TRBV30,TGTGCCTGGACTTGGAGCGGGGGTCTAAATGAGCAGTTCTTC,CAWTWSGGLNEQFF
few,TRBD2,TRBJ2-5,13,TRBV11-2,TGTGCCAGCAGCCCGGGACTAGAGGAGACCCAGTACTTC,CASSPGLEETQYF
many,.,TRBJ2-2,15,TRBV29-1,TGCAGCGTTGGTCTCGGGACCGCGAACACCGGGGAGCTGTTTTTT,CSVGLGTANTGELFF
many,TRBD1,TRBJ2-1,15,TRBV5-1,TGCGCCAGCAGCGGACCGGGACAGCCCAGCTCTGAGCAGTTCTTC,CASSGPGQPSSEQFF
.,.,TRBJ1-1,14,TRBV4-2,TGTGCCAGCAGCCACCCCGGGAGCGGCACTGAAGCTTTCTTT,CASSHPGSGTEAFF
.,.,TRBJ1-2,13,TRBV7-6,TGTGCCAGCAGCTTAGACAAGATAGGAGGCTACACCTTC,CASSLDKIGGYTF
many,.,TRBJ1-1,15,TRBV6-2/TRBV6-3,TGTGCCAGCAGTTACAGTGGGAGCGGGCAGACTGAAGCTTTCTTT,CASSYSGSGQTEAFF
.,TRBD2,TRBJ2-1,16,TRBV7-2,TGTGCCAGCAGAGACGCGAGCGGGGGGGACTTTTTTGAGCAGTTCTTC,CASRDASGGDFFEQFF
.,TRBD1,TRBJ2-2,15,TRBV6-2/TRBV6-3,TGTGCCAGCAGTACGGGACAGGGGCCCACCGGGGAGCTGTTTTTT,CASSTGQGPTGELFF
.,.,TRBJ1-1,15,TRBV20-1,TGCAGTGCTAGAGATCGGCGGGAATATGGCACTGAAGCTTTCTTT,CSARDRREYGTEAFF
few,.,TRBJ2-1,15,TRBV4-1,TGCGCCAGCAGCCCAACTGGTGGGGCTCCCAATGAGCAGTTCTTC,CASSPTGGAPNEQFF
few,TRBD1,TRBJ1-2,15,TRBV14,TGTGCCAGCAGCCGATACAGGGGCCGTTCCTATGGCTACACCTTC,CASSRYRGRSYGYTF
.,.,TRBJ1-5,15,TRBV10-3,TGTGCCATCAGTGAGAGGGCGGTTAGCAATCAGCCCCAGCATTTT,CAISERAVSNQPQHF
many,.,TRBJ2-3,15,TRBV28,TGTGCCAGCAGTTACCTGCAGGGGATTATAGATACGCAGTATTTT,CASSYLQGIIDTQYF
.,TRBD2,TRBJ2-1,15,TRBV5-6,TGTGCCACTTGCCTCGGGGGGGGCTCCTACAATGAGCAGTTCTTC,CATCLGGGSYNEQFF
.,.,TRBJ2-3,15,TRBV7-2,TGTGCCAGCAGCTTAGATCCCGCCGGCACAGATACGCAGTATTTT,CASSLDPAGTDTQYF
.,TRBD2,TRBJ2-3,12,TRBV9,TGTGCCAGCAGGGCGGGGGAGGATACGCAGTATTTT,CASRAGEDTQYF
.,TRBD1,TRBJ1-2,17,TRBV27,TGTGCCAGCAGCCAAAAACCCGGGACAGGGGGAGAAGGGGGCTACACCTTC,CASSQKPGTGGEGGYTF
.,.,TRBJ1-6,15,TRBV6-1,TGTGCCAGCAGAGGAGGACGTCTTAATAATTCACCCCTCCACTTT,CASRGGRLNNSPLHF
.,TRBD1,TRBJ2-1,15,TRBV27,TGTGCCAGCAGCGGTGACAGGGTCGCCTACAATGAGCAGTTCTTC,CASSGDRVAYNEQFF
few,TRBD1,TRBJ2-1,17,TRBV27,TGTGCCAGCAGTTTATCCTCTTATGGGACAGGGAACAATGAGCAGTTCTTC,CASSLSSYGTGNNEQFF
many,TRBD1,TRBJ1-1,12,TRBV20-1,TGCAGTGCTAGTCGGACAGGGCCCCTGGCTTTCTTT,CSASRTGPLAFF
.,.,TRBJ2-1,11,TRBV20-1,TGCAGTGTGATTCTAGTCAATGAGCAGTTCTTC,CSVILVNEQFF
few,.,TRBJ2-5,15,TRBV7-9,TGTGCCAGCAGCCTTGGGACGGACCTTGGGGAGACCCAGTACTTC,CASSLGTDLGETQYF
many,.,TRBJ2-7,14,TRBV6-5,TGTGCCAGCAGTTACCGTAGGGGAATCTACGAGCAGTACTTC,CASSYRRGIYEQYF
.,TRBD1,TRBJ2-5,14,TRBV2,TGTGCCAGCAGTCTACAGGGGTCCGAGGAGACCCAGTACTTC,CASSLQGSEETQYF
.,.,TRBJ2-2,14,TRBV7-9,TGTGCCAGCAGCGGAATAGGCGGCGCCGGGGAGCTGTTTTTT,CASSGIGGAGELFF
many,.,TRBJ2-2,24,TRBV3-1,TGTGCCAGCAGCCAACGGGACCTCCCGGGGGGCGCCCACCCTATCTATTCGAACACCGGGGAGCTGTTTTTT,CASSQRDLPGGAHPIYSNTGELFF
.,TRBD2,TRBJ2-1,17,TRBV9,TGTGCCAGCAGCGGGAATCTAGCTGGGGGGGTGATCAATGAGCAGTTCTTC,CASSGNLAGGVINEQFF
.,.,TRBJ2-5,13,TRBV4-1,TGCGCCAGCAGCCAATTGGGGGGAGAGACCCAGTACTTC,CASSQLGGETQYF
.,.,TRBJ1-1,15,TRBV18,TGTGCCAGCTCACCCGTGGGGCAGAAGAACACTGAAGCTTTCTTT,CASSPVGQKNTEAFF
.,.,TRBJ2-1,15,TRBV3-1,TGTGCCAGCAACCCAAACACAGATAGTTACAATGAGCAGTTCTTC,CASNPNTDSYNEQFF
many,TRBD1,TRBJ1-2,14,TRBV20-1,TGCAGTGCTCCTTCCGGGACAGACCTCTATGGCTACACCTTC,CSAPSGTDLYGYTF
many,.,TRBJ1-1,15,TRBV4-3,TGCGCCAGCAGCCAAGATCGTTGGGGGTACACTGAAGCTTTCTTT,CASSQDRWGYTEAFF
few,TRBD2,TRBJ2-4,17,TRBV2,TGTGCCAGCAGTCGGCTAGCGGGGGGTCTAGCCAAAAACATTCAGTACTTC,CASSRLAGGLAKNIQYF
.,TRBD1,TRBJ2-3,15,TRBV25-1,TGTGCCAGCAGTGAGGCAGACAGGGGCACAGATACGCAGTATTTT,CASSEADRGTDTQYF
few,.,TRBJ2-3,15,TRBV4-1,TGCGCCAGCAGCGAGGAATGGGGGAGCACAGATACGCAGTATTTT,CASSEEWGSTDTQYF
.,.,TRBJ2-3,11,TRBV29-1,TGCAGCGTTGAGATATCAGATACGCAGTATTTT,CSVEISDTQYF